This TCR beta chain appears in the sequencing data of a study of T cell repertoires in cytomegalovirus infection. The wider study: Public TCR beta signatures marked donors with CMV infection and the matching HLA.

TCRdb called the reads again in MiXCR, with one record for every CDR3 protein. Among roughly 320,000 distinct CDR3 sequences, around 10% were seen once, and the ten largest hold about 2.3%. CDR1 is MDHEN, CDR2 SYDVKM, per germline. V shed 8 bases and J 4 bases; nucleotides not matched to a gene: 4. The CDR3 sequence is 13 residues long. This clonotype has more than one count but fewer than ten. The chain links TRBV28 to TRBJ1-1, with 10 bases aligning to TRBD1. The receptor was derived from a human donor in good health (CMV status not recorded). Some clones in this sample may be carry-over from other donors' samples. Sequenced: PBMCs. The CDR3 region has the DNA TGTGCCAGCCTGGGACAGGGGATCACTGAAGCTTTCTTT. It is translated as CASLGQGITEAFF.